Sequencing of this TCR beta chain was carried out in a study of cytomegalovirus exposure and HLA in healthy donors. Concerning this clone itself: Its antigen is undetermined.

13 Jbeta primers and 60 Vbeta primers were used for the PCR. Sequencing was performed with immunoSEQ multiplex PCR; in TCRdb, only in-frame clones are kept and a portion is missing. Seen here are a few hundred thousand clones, 70% to 80% observed once, and the top ten hold roughly 1.9%. Study-wide results and limits: One variant, a missense change in DCLRE1C, was linked in a later analysis to TCR beta V- and J-gene trimming. HLA-A and HLA-B allele assignments for most subjects were reportedly predicted accurately using TCR beta sequences. Common viral pathogens seemed, in a later analysis, to connect with several of the most significant clusters. The Asian-associated ancestry cluster reportedly had fewer N-insertions than the approximately 610-donor mean in a later analysis.

The CDR3 totals 18 residues. Trimming pared 3 bases from V and 1 base from J, leaving 19 bases between. CDR1 is SGHDT, CDR2 YYEEEE, per germline. This chain links TRBV5-6 with TRBJ2-2; D may be TRBD1 (5 bases). Material for sequencing was PBMCs. The source is a woman aged 30 to 39 in good health and CMV-seronegative. The CDR3 region is CASSSRVTLPLNTGELFF. The CDR3 region has the DNA TGTGCCAGCAGCTCCAGGGTTACACTCCCGCTGAACACCGGGGAGCTGTTTTTT.